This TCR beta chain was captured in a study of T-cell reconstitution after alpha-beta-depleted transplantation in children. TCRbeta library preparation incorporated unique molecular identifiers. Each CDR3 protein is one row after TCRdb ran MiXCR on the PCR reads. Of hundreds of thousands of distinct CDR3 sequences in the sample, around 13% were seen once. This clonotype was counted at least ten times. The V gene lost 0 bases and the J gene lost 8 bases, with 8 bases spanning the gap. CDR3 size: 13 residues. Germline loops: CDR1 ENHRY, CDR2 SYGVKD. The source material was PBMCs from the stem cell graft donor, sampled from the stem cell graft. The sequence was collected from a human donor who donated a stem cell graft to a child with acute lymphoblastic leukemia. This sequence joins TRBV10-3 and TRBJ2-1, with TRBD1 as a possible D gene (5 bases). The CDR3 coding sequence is TGTGCCATCAGTGAGTCGAAAGGGGATGAGCAGTTCTTC. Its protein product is CAISESKGDEQFF.